This TCR beta chain came from a study of regulatory T cells in long-lasting Graves disease. Study outcomes and limitations: Newly diagnosed patients had higher TCR diversity than persistent Graves' patients did. The study examined only peripheral blood, not thyroid tissue. Limited samples may have lowered accuracy.

V was cut by 1 base and J by 7 bases, with 11 bases left in between. This CDR3 contains 14 residues. The germline gives CDR1 MNHEY, CDR2 SMNVEV (reference sequence). The sample's time point: persistent/refractory GD, antithyroid drugs over 5 years with positive TRAb. Isolated PBMC RNA provided the starting material for the TCR library. TCR beta libraries were built with iRepertoire HTBI primers and Arm-PCR of CDR3 regions. In the original analysis: Segment identification across samples yielded 55 to 65 TRBV and 12 to 15 TRBJ segments. TCRdb re-called the multiplex PCR reads with MiXCR, one entry per CDR3 protein. What appears here as the V and J calls and clone size reflects TCRdb's work, not the paper's. The sample holds 700,000 or so distinct CDR3 sequences, around 30% seen once. As to this clonotype: What it binds is not known.

This sequence was found in a female donor with Graves disease. The material was peripheral blood mononuclear cells (PBMCs), obtained when the disease was refractory, from a patient treated with antithyroid drugs. The gene calls are TRBV27 and TRBJ2-1, with D tentatively TRBD2 (6 bases). CDR3 loop: CASSLFRERNEQFF. The CDR3 nucleotides read TGTGCCAGCAGTTTATTTCGGGAGCGGAATGAGCAGTTCTTC.